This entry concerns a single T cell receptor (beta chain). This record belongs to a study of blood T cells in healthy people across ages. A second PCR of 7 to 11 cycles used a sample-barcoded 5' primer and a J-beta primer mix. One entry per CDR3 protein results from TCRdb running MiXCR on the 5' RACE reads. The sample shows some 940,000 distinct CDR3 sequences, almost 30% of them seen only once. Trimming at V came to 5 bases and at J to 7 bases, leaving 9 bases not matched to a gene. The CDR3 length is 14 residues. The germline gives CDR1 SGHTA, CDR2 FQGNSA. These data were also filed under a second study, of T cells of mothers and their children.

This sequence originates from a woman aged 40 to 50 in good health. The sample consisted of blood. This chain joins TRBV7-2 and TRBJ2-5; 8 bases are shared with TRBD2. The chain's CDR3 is CASSPAGAEGTQYF. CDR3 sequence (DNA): TGTGCCAGCAGCCCAGCGGGGGCCGAAGGGACCCAGTACTTC.